A selection of T cell receptor beta chains follows, all from one sample in a study of PD-L1 blockade in urothelial cancer. Sequencing used immunoSEQ multiplex PCR; TCRdb keeps in-frame clones, though not all of them. The sample has under 120,000 clones; roughly 84% are singletons. This material consisted of PBMCs, taken around atezolizumab (anti-PD-L1) treatment. Receptors were obtained from a man in his fifties with urothelial cancer. CDR3s include the opening cysteine and the closing phenylalanine or tryptophan. Each record gives: V gene, clone size, J gene, D gene, CDR3 DNA, CDR3 protein. The D gene is left open where the match is weak. The size of a clone is reported for some rows only, either as once, few or many, or as a class for expanded clones.

v_gene: TRBV30; abundance: -; j_gene: TRBJ2-7; d_gene: TRBD2; CDR3nt: TGTGCCTGGAGTGTAGTCCGGACTAGCGGGAGCCCCTACGAGCAGTACTTC; CDR3aa: CAWSVVRTSGSPYEQYF
v_gene: TRBV6-4; abundance: -; j_gene: TRBJ2-2; d_gene: -; CDR3nt: TGTGCCAGCCGAGCGGACGGGGAGCTGTTTTTT; CDR3aa: CASRADGELFF
v_gene: TRBV2; abundance: -; j_gene: TRBJ2-1; d_gene: TRBD1; CDR3nt: TGTGCCAGCAGTCGCAGGGGACAGGGGGAAAACTGGAGCTCCTACAATGAGCAGTTCTTC; CDR3aa: CASSRRGQGENWSSYNEQFF
v_gene: TRBV5-8; abundance: -; j_gene: TRBJ2-1; d_gene: TRBD2; CDR3nt: TGTGCCAGCAGCCAGGGGGGACTAGCCGGCGATGAGCAGTTCTTC; CDR3aa: CASSQGGLAGDEQFF
v_gene: TRBV4-2; abundance: -; j_gene: TRBJ2-7; d_gene: TRBD2; CDR3nt: TGTGCCAGCAGCCCGCCCGGCGGGAGGAGCTCCTACGAGCAGTACTTC; CDR3aa: CASSPPGGRSSYEQYF
v_gene: TRBV30; abundance: -; j_gene: TRBJ2-1; d_gene: -; CDR3nt: TGTGCCTGGGCCGACCAGGGGACCCCCTACAATGAGCAGTTCTTC; CDR3aa: CAWADQGTPYNEQFF
v_gene: TRBV9; abundance: -; j_gene: TRBJ1-3; d_gene: -; CDR3nt: TGTGCCAGCAGCGTAGCATCAGCAGGCTCTGGAAACACCATATATTTT; CDR3aa: CASSVASAGSGNTIYF
v_gene: TRBV4-1; abundance: -; j_gene: TRBJ2-1; d_gene: TRBD2; CDR3nt: TGCGCCAGCAGCCATTTCGAGGCGGGAGGGCCTAGAAATGAGCAGTTCTTC; CDR3aa: CASSHFEAGGPRNEQFF
v_gene: TRBV6-1; abundance: once; j_gene: TRBJ1-1; d_gene: TRBD1; CDR3nt: TGTGCCAGCAGGCTCAGGGGGCGGAACACTGAAGCTTTCTTT; CDR3aa: CASRLRGRNTEAFF
v_gene: TRBV19; abundance: -; j_gene: TRBJ1-5; d_gene: TRBD1; CDR3nt: TGTGCCACTGACAGGACAGGCCTTGGCAATCAGCCCCAGCATTTT; CDR3aa: CATDRTGLGNQPQHF
v_gene: TRBV11-2; abundance: -; j_gene: TRBJ2-3; d_gene: -; CDR3nt: TGTGCCAGCAGCTTCAGCCAGGGGACAGATACGCAGTATTTT; CDR3aa: CASSFSQGTDTQYF
v_gene: TRBV9; abundance: -; j_gene: TRBJ2-2; d_gene: TRBD2; CDR3nt: TGTGCCAGCAGCGATTCTAGCGGGAGGGACGGCGGGGAGCTGTTTTTT; CDR3aa: CASSDSSGRDGGELFF
v_gene: TRBV19; abundance: -; j_gene: TRBJ1-5; d_gene: TRBD1; CDR3nt: TGTGCCAGTAGTATCCGGACAGGGATGAACAATCAGCCCCAGCATTTT; CDR3aa: CASSIRTGMNNQPQHF
v_gene: TRBV5-6; abundance: -; j_gene: TRBJ2-5; d_gene: -; CDR3nt: TGTGCCAGCAGCTTGGCCCTCGAGACCCAGTACTTC; CDR3aa: CASSLALETQYF
v_gene: TRBV18; abundance: -; j_gene: TRBJ2-1; d_gene: TRBD2; CDR3nt: TGTGCCAGCTCACCACCGGCTAGCGGGTCCGCCTACAATGAGCAGTTCTTC; CDR3aa: CASSPPASGSAYNEQFF
v_gene: TRBV5-4; abundance: -; j_gene: TRBJ2-7; d_gene: -; CDR3nt: TGTGCCAGCAACCCCAACGGTCGAGCCTACGAGCAGTACTTC; CDR3aa: CASNPNGRAYEQYF